One T cell receptor beta chain is described in this entry. The record originates from a study of T cell changes during pregnancy in multiple sclerosis. The CDR3 spans 15 residues. Germline V CDR1 and CDR2: SQVTM, ANQGSEA. Assay: immunoSEQ multiplex PCR; the TCRdb copy retains only in-frame clones and omits some. The table has some 81,000 clones, approximately 94% seen once. The chain employs TRBV29-1 and TRBJ2-5, with TRBD1 identical over 12 bases. The DNA end lines up better with TRBJ2-7; the J call may be wrong. The sequence derives from a female donor in good health, enrolled as a control in a pregnancy study. Sequences were derived from peripheral blood, sampled after pregnancy. The CDR3 DNA is TGCAGCGTTGAGGGACAGGGGGCGCGAGGATACGAGCAGTACTTC. It yields the protein CSVEGQGARGYEQYF.